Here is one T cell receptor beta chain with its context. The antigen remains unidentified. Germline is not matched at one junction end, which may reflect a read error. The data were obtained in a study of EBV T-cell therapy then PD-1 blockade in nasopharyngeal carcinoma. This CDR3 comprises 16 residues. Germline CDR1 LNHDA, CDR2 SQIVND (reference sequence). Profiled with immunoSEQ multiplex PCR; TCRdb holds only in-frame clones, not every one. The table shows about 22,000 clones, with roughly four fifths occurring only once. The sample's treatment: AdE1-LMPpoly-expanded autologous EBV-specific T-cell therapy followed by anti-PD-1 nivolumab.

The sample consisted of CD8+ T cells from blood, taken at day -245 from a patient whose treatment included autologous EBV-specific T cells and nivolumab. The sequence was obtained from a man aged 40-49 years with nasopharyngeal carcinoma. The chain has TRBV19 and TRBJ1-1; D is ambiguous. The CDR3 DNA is TGTGCCAGTAGTTCACAACCGGGTCTAGTGAATACTGAAGCTTTCTTT. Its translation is CASSSQPGLVNTEAFF.